At least ten counts were recorded for the clone carrying this T cell receptor beta chain. The antigen is unknown. The sample comes from a study of T-cell memory formation after mild COVID-19. Study background: TCR clusters were mostly donor specific.

Libraries for TCRalpha and TCRbeta carried sample barcodes and unique molecular identifiers via 5'RACE. TCRdb fed the 5' RACE reads into MiXCR, producing one record per CDR3 protein. The data contain around 410,000 distinct CDR3 sequences, 20% to 30% of them singletons. Broader study findings: The appearance of some responding clones in pre-infection memory suggested that cross-reactive memory joined. CD4+ clones that contracted lay mainly in CM and EM; CD8+ ones lay in EMRA.

The origin of this receptor is an adult woman who had mild COVID-19 (a few samples of this study predate the infection). Cell type and time point are not known. Sequenced material: PBMCs or a T cell subset sorted from them (not recorded which).

The CDR3 loop reads CASSPGVYEQYF. The CDR3 region has the DNA TGTGCCAGCAGCCCGGGGGTCTACGAGCAGTACTTC. The gene calls are TRBV3-1 and TRBJ2-7; maybe TRBD2 (6 bases). This CDR3 region has 12 residues. CDR1 LGHDT and CDR2 YNNKEL come from the germline V gene (reference sequence). V was clipped by 4 bases and J by 3 bases, with 7 bases between them.